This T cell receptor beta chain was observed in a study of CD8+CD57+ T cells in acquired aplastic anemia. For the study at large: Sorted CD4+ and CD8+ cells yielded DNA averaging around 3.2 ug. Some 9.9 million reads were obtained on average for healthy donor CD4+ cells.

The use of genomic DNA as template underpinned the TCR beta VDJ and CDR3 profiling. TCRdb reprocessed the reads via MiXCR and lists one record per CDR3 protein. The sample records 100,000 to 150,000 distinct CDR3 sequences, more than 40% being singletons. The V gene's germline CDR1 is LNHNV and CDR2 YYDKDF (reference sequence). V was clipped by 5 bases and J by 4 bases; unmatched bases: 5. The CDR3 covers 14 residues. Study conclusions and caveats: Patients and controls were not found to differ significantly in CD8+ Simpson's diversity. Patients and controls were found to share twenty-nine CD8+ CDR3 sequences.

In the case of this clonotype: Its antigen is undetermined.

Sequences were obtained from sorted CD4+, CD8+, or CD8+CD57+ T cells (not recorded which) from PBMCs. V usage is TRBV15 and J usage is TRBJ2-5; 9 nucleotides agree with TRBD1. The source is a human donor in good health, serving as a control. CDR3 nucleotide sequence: TGTGCCACCAGCCCGGGACAGGGAGGAGAGACCCAGTACTTC. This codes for CATSPGQGGETQYF.